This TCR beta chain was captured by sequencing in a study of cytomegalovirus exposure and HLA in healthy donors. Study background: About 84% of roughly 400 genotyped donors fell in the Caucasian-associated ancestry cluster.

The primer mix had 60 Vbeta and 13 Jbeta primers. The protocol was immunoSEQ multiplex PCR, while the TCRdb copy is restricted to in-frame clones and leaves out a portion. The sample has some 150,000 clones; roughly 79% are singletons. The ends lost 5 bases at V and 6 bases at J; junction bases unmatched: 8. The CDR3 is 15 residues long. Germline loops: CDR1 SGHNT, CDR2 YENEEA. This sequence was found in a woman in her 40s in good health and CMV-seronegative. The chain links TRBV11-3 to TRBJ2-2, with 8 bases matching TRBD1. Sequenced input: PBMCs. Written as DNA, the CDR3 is TGTGCCAGCAGCCCAGGGGGCGCGGCGGCCGGGGAGCTGTTTTTT. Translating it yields CASSPGGAAAGELFF.